One and the same sample provided the 9 T cell receptor beta chains below, sequenced in a study of blood T cell repertoires in COVID-19. Libraries were prepared by immunoSEQ multiplex PCR; TCRdb keeps only in-frame clonotypes and omits some of them. The sample yields 15,000 to 16,000 clones, roughly 79% seen once. The sequencing sample was made of peripheral blood. These TCRs come from a man between 65 and 80 years old with active or convalescent COVID-19.

The chain recombines TRBV11-2 with TRBJ1-3; D is possibly TRBD1 (6 bases). Per the germline V gene, CDR1 is SGHAT and CDR2 is FQNNGV. V lost 0 bases and J 0 bases, leaving 9 bases between the germline ends. This CDR3 is 16 amino acids long. The CDR3: CASSLDLGGSGNTIYF. The CDR3 DNA is TGTGCCAGCAGCTTAGATCTAGGGGGCTCTGGAAACACCATATATTTT.

The CDR3 loop is CASSPRGDPNYEQYF. The CDR3 DNA sequence: TGCGCCAGCAGCCCTCGCGGGGACCCTAACTACGAGCAGTACTTC. The chain joins TRBV5-1 to TRBJ2-7; possibly TRBD2 for D (6 bases). Trimming took off 4 bases at V and 3 bases at J, with 17 bases between the two ends. Germline CDR1 and CDR2: SGHRS and YFSETQ. The CDR3 has 15 residues.

This clone was seen a single time. V usage is TRBV19 and J usage is TRBJ2-5; tentative D call: TRBD2 (5 bases). The CDR3 runs to 15 residues. Germline-derived CDR1 and CDR2 are LNHDA and SQIVND (reference sequence). Trimming left V 1 base short and J 5 bases short, with 14 bases between. CDR3 sequence reads: CASSIGRTPGETQYF. In DNA, the CDR3 is TGTGCCAGTAGTATAGGAAGGACCCCGGGGGAGACCCAGTACTTC.

The chain joins TRBV11-3 to TRBJ1-1; 7 nucleotides agree with TRBD1. The CDR3 covers 14 residues. The junction had 4 bases not matched to a gene; V was cut back by 5 bases and J by 1 base. Germline assignment: CDR1 SGHNT and CDR2 YENEEA. Here the CDR3 DNA reads TGTGCCAGCAGCGCCCGGGACAGGAACACTGAAGCTTTCTTT. Translated, it gives CASSARDRNTEAFF. The complete variable domain, with remaining parts taken from reference TRBV11-3 and TRBJ1-1, reads EAGVVQSPRYKIIEKKQPVAFWCNPISGHNTLYWYLQNLGQGPELLIRYENEEAVDDSQLPKDRFSAERLKGVDSTLKIQPAELGDSAVYLCASSARDRNTEAFFGQGTRLTVV.

The chain employs TRBV27 and TRBJ1-5, with 9 nucleotides matching TRBD1. This CDR3 comprises 13 residues. The V and J ends lost 4 bases and 7 bases, in that order; junction bases with no gene match: 2. Germline assignment: CDR1 MNHEY and CDR2 SMNVEV (reference sequence). CDR3 sequence (DNA): TGTGCCAGCAGTTCGACAGGGGGACAGCCCCAGCATTTT. Translating it yields CASSSTGGQPQHF.

This clone appeared once. The chain recombines TRBV5-1 with TRBJ2-5; 9 bases are shared with TRBD2. After removal of 1 base from V and 2 bases from J, the junction contained 9 bases not matched to a gene. This CDR3 has 17 amino acids. Germline V gives CDR1 SGHRS, CDR2 YFSETQ. The CDR3 region has the DNA TGCGCCAGCAGCTTGTATCCTATAGCGGGGGTACAAGAGACCCAGTACTTC. As protein: CASSLYPIAGVQETQYF.

J is TRBJ2-7 and V is TRBV6-1; a weak D match, TRBD1 (6 bases). V gave up 0 bases and J gave up 1 base, with 10 bases separating them. The CDR3 totals 15 residues. From germline, CDR1 is MNHNS and CDR2 SASEGT. As DNA, the CDR3 is TGTGCCAGCAGTGAAGCAAGTCAGGGGTCCTACGAGCAGTACTTC. As protein: CASSEASQGSYEQYF.

The chain links TRBV5-4 to TRBJ2-7; a possible D gene is TRBD1 (5 bases). The germline gives CDR1 SGHNT, CDR2 YYREEE (reference sequence). The CDR3 length is 13 residues. V dropped 2 bases and J dropped 6 bases, with 12 bases sitting between them. The CDR3 DNA follows: TGTGCCAGCAGCTTACTTCAGGGTAGCGAGCAGTACTTC. Translated, it gives CASSLLQGSEQYF. The full variable domain, in which reference TRBV5-4 and TRBJ2-7 provide the parts outside the CDR3, is ETGVTQSPTHLIKTRGQQVTLRCSSQSGHNTVSWYQQALGQGPQFIFQYYREEENGRGNFPPRFSGLQFPNYSSELNVNALELDDSALYLCASSLLQGSEQYFGPGTRLTVT.

J is TRBJ2-5 and V is TRBV13, with a tentative D call TRBD2 (6 bases). Germline-derived CDR1 and CDR2 are PRHDT and FYEKMQ (reference sequence). There are 14 residues in the CDR3. V lost 3 bases to trimming and J lost 1 base, with 9 bases between them. CDR3 residues: CASSFGEVQETQYF. The CDR3 bases are TGTGCCAGCAGCTTTGGGGAGGTCCAAGAGACCCAGTACTTC.